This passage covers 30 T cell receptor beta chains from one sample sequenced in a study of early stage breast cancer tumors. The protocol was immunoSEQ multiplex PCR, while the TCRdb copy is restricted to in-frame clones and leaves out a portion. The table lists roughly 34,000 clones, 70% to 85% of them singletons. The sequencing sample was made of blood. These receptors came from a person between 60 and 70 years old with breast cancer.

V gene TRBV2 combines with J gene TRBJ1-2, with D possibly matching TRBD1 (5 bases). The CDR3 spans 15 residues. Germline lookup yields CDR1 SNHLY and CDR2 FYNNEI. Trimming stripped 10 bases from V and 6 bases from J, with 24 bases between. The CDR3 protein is CATRKNAGTGNGYTF. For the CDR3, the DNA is TGTGCCACCAGGAAAAACGCCGGGACCGGCAATGGCTACACCTTC. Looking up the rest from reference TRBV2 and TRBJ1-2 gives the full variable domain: EPEVTQTPSHQVTQMGQEVILRCVPISNHLYFYWYRQILGQKVEFLVSFYNNEISEKSEIFDDQFSVERPDGSNFTLKIRSTKLEDSAMYFCATRKNAGTGNGYTFGSGTRLTVV.

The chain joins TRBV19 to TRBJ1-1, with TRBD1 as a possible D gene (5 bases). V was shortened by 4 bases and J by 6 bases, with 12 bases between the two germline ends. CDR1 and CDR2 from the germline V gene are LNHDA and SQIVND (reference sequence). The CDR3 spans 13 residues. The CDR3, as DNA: TGTGCCAGTAGTAGAGGGTGGGGGTCTGAAGCTTTCTTT. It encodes CASSRGWGSEAFF.

Here the CDR3 reads CASSLETAYTQYF. CDR3 sequence (DNA): TGCGCCAGCAGCTTAGAGACAGCTTATACGCAGTATTTT. This rearrangement joins TRBV5-1 to TRBJ2-3; weak D call: TRBD1 (5 bases). CDR1 and CDR2 (germline): SGHRS, YFSETQ. V was shortened by 2 bases and J by 7 bases, with 11 bases between the two germline ends. The CDR3 consists of 13 residues.

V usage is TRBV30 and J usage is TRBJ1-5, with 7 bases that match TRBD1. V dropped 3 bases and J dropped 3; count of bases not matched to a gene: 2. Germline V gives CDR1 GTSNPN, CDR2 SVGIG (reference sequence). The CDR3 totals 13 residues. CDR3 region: CAWRGTVNQPQHF. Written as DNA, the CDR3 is TGTGCCTGGAGGGGGACAGTCAATCAGCCCCAGCATTTT.

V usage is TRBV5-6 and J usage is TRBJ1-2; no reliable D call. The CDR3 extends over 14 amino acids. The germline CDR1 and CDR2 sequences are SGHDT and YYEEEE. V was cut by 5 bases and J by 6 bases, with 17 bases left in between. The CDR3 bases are TGTGCCAGCAGTCTACTCGGGGATTGGGATGGCTACACCTTC. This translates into CASSLLGDWDGYTF.

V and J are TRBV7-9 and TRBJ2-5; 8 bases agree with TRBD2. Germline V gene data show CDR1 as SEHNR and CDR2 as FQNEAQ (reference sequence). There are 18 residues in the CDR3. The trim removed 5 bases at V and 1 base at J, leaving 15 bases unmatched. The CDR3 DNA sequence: TGTGCCAGCAGCCTATCTCTTATAAGCGGGGGCCTCCAAGAGACCCAGTACTTC. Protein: CASSLSLISGGLQETQYF.

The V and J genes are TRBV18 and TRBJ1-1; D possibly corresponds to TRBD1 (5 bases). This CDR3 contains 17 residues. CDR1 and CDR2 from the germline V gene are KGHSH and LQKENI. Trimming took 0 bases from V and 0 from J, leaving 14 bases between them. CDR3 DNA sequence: TGTGCCAGCTCACCACCCCGGCAGGGAGCAATGAACACTGAAGCTTTCTTT. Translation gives CASSPPRQGAMNTEAFF.

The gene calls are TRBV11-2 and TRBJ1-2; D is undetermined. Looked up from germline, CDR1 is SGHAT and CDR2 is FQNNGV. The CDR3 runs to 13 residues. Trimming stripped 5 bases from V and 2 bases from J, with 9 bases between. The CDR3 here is CASSPGENYGYTF. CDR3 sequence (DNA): TGTGCCAGCAGCCCCGGGGAGAACTATGGCTACACCTTC.

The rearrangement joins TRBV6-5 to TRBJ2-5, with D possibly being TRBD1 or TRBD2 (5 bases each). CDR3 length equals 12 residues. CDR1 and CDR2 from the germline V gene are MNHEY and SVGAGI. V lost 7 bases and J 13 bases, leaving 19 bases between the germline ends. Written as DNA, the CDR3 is TGTGCCAGCAATACGGGGTCGGGGCCCCTGTACTTC. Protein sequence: CASNTGSGPLYF.

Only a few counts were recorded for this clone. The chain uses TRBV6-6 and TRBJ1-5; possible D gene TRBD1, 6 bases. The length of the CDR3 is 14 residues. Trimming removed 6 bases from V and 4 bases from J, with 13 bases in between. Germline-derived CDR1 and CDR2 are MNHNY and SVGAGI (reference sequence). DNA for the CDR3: TGTGCCAGCAGCCGCGGACAGTCGAATCAGCCCCAGCATTTT. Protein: CASSRGQSNQPQHF.

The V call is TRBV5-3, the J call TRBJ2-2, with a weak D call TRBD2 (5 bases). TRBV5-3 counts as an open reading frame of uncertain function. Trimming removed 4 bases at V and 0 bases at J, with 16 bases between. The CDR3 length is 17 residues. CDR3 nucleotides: TGTGCCAGAAGCCCCCCCCCGGGAAGAACGAACACCGGGGAGCTGTTTTTT. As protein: CARSPPPGRTNTGELFF.

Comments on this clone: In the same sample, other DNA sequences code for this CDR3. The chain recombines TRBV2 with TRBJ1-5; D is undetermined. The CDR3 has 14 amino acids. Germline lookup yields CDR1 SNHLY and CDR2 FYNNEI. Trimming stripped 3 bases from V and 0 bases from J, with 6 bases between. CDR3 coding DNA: TGTGCCAGCAGTGACTCCCATAGCAATCAGCCCCAGCATTTT. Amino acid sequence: CASSDSHSNQPQHF.

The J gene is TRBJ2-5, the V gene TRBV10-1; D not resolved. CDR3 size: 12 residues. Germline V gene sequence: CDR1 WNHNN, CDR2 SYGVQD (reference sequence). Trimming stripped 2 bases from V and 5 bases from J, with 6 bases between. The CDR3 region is CASSEIRETQYF. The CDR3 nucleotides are TGCGCCAGCAGTGAGATCAGGGAGACCCAGTACTTC.

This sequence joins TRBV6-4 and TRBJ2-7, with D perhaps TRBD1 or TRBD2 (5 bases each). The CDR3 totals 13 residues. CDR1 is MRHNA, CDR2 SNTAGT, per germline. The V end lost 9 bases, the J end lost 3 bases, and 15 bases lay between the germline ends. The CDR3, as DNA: TGTGCCAGGAGGGCCGGGACCGTCTACGAGCAGTACTTC. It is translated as CARRAGTVYEQYF.

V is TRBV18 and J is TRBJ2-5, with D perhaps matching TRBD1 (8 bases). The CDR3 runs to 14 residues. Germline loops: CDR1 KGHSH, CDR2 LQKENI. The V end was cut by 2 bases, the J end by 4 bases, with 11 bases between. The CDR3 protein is CASSPNRGGETQYF. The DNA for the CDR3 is TGTGCCAGCTCACCAAACAGGGGGGGAGAGACCCAGTACTTC.

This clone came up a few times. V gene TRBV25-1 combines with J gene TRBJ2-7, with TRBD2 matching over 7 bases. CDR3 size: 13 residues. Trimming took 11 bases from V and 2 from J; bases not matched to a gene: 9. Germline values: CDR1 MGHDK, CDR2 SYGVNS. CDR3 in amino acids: CACSVGLAYEQYF. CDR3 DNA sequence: TGTGCCTGTTCAGTAGGACTAGCCTACGAGCAGTACTTC.

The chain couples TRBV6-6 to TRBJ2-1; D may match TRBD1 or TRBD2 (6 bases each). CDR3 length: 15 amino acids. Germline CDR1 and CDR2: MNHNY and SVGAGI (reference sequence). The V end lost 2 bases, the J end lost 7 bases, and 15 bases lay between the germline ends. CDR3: CASSYPGARENEQFF. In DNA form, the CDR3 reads TGTGCCAGCAGTTACCCGGGGGCCAGGGAGAATGAGCAGTTCTTC.

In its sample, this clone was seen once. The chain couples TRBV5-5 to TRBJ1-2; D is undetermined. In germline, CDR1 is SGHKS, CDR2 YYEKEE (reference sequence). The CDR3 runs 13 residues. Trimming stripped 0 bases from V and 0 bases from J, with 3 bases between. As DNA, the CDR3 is TGTGCCAGCAGCTTGGAACCTAACTATGGCTACACCTTC. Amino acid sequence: CASSLEPNYGYTF.

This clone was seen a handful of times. The CDR3 protein is CASTKTDRYFEAFF. CDR3 DNA: TGTGCCAGCACCAAAACGGACAGGTATTTTGAAGCTTTCTTT. V is TRBV28 and J is TRBJ1-1; 7 bases align to TRBD1. Germline V gene sequence: CDR1 MDHEN, CDR2 SYDVKM. The junction had 12 bases not matched to a gene; V was cut back by 7 bases and J by 7 bases. The CDR3 totals 14 residues. The complete variable domain, with remaining parts taken from reference TRBV28 and TRBJ1-1, reads DVKVTQSSRYLVKRTGEKVFLECVQDMDHENMFWYRQDPGLGLRLIYFSYDVKMKEKGDIPEGYSVSREKKERFSLILESASTNQTSMYLCASTKTDRYFEAFFGQGTRLTVV.

The CDR3 coding sequence is TGTGCCAGCAGCTTGGGGGACCGTCTCACTGAAGCTTTCTTT. Its protein is CASSLGDRLTEAFF. V is TRBV5-6 and J is TRBJ1-1, with D possibly matching TRBD1 (5 bases). Trimming left V 0 bases short and J 4 bases short, with 10 bases between. This CDR3 contains 14 residues. Germline-derived CDR1 and CDR2 are SGHDT and YYEEEE.

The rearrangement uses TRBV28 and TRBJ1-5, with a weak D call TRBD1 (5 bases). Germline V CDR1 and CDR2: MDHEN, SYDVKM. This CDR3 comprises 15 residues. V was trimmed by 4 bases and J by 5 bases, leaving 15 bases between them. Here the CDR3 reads CASSSLRRGDQPQHF. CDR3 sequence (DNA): TGTGCCAGCAGTTCTTTAAGGAGGGGCGATCAGCCCCAGCATTTT.

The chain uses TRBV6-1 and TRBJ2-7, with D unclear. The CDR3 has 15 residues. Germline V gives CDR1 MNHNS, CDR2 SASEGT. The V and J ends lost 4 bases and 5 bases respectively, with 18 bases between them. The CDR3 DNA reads TGTGCCAGCAGTGCCCTGTTAGGTGGATGGGACGAGCAGTACTTC. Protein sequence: CASSALLGGWDEQYF.

The CDR3 loop reads CASQKEVLQPQHF. The CDR3, as DNA: TGTGCCAGTCAGAAGGAGGTTTTGCAGCCCCAGCATTTT. The V gene is TRBV7-9, the J gene TRBJ1-5; D gene ambiguous. CDR3 size: 13 residues. Germline values: CDR1 SEHNR, CDR2 FQNEAQ (reference sequence). V lost 9 bases, J lost 7 bases, and 16 bases lay in between.

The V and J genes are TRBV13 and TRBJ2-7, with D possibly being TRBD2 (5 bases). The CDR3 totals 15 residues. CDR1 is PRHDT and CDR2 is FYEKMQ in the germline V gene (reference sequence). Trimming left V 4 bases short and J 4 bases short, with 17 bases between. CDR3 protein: CASSWSGESMYEQYF. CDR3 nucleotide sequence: TGTGCCAGCAGCTGGTCCGGGGAAAGCATGTACGAGCAGTACTTC.

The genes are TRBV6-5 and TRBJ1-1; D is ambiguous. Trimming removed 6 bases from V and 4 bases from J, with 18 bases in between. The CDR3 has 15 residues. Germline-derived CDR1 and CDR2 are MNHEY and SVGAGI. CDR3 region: CASRLDGLRSTEAFF. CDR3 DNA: TGTGCCAGCAGATTAGACGGACTCCGAAGCACTGAAGCTTTCTTT.

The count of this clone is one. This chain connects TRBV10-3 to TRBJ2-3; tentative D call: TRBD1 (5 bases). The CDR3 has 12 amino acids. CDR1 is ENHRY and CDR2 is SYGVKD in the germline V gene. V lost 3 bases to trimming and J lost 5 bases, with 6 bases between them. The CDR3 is CAISDQGDTQYF. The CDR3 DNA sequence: TGTGCCATCAGTGATCAGGGAGATACGCAGTATTTT.

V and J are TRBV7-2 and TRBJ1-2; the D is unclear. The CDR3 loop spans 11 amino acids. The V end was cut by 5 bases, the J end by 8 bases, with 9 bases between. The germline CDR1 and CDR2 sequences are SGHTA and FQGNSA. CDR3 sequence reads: CASSPEGGYTF. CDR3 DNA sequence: TGTGCCAGCAGCCCCGAGGGCGGCTACACCTTC.

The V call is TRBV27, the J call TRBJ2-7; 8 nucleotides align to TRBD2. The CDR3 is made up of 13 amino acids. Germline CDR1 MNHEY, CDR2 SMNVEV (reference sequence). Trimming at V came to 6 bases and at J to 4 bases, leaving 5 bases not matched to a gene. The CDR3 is CASSPGLGYEQYF. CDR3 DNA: TGTGCCAGCAGCCCGGGACTAGGGTACGAGCAGTACTTC.

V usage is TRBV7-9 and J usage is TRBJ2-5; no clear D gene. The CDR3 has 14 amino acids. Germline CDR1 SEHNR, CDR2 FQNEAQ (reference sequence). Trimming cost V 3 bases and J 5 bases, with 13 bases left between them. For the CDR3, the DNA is TGTGCCAGCAGCTTGAAGGGATTGGGGGAGACCCAGTACTTC. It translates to CASSLKGLGETQYF.

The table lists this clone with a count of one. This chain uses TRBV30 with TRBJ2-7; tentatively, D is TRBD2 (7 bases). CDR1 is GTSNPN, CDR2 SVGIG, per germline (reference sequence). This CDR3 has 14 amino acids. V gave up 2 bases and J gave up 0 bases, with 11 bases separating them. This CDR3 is CAWSFRGGSYEQYF. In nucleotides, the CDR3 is TGTGCCTGGAGTTTTAGGGGGGGCTCCTACGAGCAGTACTTC. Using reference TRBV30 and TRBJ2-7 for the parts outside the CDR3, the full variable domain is SQTIHQWPATLVQPVGSPLSLECTVEGTSNPNLYWYRQAAGRGLQLLFYSVGIGQISSEVPQNLSASRPQDRQFILSSKKLLLSDSGFYLCAWSFRGGSYEQYFGPGTRLTVT.